Sequencing of this T cell receptor beta chain was carried out in a study of identical twins. TCRdb fed the 5' RACE reads into MiXCR, producing one record per CDR3 protein. Of fewer than 350,000 distinct CDR3 sequences detected, 8% to 9% appear once; the ten largest clones hold less than 2.5%. This clonotype has a handful of counts. Germline CDR1 and CDR2: ENHRY and SYGVKD. The V end lost 11 bases, the J end lost 1 base, and 14 bases lay between the germline ends. The CDR3 runs 13 residues. These same records also appear under a second study, on yellow fever vaccine responses in identical twins.

This chain links TRBV10-3 with TRBJ1-1, with TRBD1 as a possible D gene (5 bases). This TCR was sampled from a woman under 30 in good health. Sequencing input: memory (CD45RO+) T cells sorted from blood. CDR3 region: CAVRQPGNTEAFF. The CDR3 region has the DNA TGTGCCGTGAGACAGCCTGGGAACACTGAAGCTTTCTTT.